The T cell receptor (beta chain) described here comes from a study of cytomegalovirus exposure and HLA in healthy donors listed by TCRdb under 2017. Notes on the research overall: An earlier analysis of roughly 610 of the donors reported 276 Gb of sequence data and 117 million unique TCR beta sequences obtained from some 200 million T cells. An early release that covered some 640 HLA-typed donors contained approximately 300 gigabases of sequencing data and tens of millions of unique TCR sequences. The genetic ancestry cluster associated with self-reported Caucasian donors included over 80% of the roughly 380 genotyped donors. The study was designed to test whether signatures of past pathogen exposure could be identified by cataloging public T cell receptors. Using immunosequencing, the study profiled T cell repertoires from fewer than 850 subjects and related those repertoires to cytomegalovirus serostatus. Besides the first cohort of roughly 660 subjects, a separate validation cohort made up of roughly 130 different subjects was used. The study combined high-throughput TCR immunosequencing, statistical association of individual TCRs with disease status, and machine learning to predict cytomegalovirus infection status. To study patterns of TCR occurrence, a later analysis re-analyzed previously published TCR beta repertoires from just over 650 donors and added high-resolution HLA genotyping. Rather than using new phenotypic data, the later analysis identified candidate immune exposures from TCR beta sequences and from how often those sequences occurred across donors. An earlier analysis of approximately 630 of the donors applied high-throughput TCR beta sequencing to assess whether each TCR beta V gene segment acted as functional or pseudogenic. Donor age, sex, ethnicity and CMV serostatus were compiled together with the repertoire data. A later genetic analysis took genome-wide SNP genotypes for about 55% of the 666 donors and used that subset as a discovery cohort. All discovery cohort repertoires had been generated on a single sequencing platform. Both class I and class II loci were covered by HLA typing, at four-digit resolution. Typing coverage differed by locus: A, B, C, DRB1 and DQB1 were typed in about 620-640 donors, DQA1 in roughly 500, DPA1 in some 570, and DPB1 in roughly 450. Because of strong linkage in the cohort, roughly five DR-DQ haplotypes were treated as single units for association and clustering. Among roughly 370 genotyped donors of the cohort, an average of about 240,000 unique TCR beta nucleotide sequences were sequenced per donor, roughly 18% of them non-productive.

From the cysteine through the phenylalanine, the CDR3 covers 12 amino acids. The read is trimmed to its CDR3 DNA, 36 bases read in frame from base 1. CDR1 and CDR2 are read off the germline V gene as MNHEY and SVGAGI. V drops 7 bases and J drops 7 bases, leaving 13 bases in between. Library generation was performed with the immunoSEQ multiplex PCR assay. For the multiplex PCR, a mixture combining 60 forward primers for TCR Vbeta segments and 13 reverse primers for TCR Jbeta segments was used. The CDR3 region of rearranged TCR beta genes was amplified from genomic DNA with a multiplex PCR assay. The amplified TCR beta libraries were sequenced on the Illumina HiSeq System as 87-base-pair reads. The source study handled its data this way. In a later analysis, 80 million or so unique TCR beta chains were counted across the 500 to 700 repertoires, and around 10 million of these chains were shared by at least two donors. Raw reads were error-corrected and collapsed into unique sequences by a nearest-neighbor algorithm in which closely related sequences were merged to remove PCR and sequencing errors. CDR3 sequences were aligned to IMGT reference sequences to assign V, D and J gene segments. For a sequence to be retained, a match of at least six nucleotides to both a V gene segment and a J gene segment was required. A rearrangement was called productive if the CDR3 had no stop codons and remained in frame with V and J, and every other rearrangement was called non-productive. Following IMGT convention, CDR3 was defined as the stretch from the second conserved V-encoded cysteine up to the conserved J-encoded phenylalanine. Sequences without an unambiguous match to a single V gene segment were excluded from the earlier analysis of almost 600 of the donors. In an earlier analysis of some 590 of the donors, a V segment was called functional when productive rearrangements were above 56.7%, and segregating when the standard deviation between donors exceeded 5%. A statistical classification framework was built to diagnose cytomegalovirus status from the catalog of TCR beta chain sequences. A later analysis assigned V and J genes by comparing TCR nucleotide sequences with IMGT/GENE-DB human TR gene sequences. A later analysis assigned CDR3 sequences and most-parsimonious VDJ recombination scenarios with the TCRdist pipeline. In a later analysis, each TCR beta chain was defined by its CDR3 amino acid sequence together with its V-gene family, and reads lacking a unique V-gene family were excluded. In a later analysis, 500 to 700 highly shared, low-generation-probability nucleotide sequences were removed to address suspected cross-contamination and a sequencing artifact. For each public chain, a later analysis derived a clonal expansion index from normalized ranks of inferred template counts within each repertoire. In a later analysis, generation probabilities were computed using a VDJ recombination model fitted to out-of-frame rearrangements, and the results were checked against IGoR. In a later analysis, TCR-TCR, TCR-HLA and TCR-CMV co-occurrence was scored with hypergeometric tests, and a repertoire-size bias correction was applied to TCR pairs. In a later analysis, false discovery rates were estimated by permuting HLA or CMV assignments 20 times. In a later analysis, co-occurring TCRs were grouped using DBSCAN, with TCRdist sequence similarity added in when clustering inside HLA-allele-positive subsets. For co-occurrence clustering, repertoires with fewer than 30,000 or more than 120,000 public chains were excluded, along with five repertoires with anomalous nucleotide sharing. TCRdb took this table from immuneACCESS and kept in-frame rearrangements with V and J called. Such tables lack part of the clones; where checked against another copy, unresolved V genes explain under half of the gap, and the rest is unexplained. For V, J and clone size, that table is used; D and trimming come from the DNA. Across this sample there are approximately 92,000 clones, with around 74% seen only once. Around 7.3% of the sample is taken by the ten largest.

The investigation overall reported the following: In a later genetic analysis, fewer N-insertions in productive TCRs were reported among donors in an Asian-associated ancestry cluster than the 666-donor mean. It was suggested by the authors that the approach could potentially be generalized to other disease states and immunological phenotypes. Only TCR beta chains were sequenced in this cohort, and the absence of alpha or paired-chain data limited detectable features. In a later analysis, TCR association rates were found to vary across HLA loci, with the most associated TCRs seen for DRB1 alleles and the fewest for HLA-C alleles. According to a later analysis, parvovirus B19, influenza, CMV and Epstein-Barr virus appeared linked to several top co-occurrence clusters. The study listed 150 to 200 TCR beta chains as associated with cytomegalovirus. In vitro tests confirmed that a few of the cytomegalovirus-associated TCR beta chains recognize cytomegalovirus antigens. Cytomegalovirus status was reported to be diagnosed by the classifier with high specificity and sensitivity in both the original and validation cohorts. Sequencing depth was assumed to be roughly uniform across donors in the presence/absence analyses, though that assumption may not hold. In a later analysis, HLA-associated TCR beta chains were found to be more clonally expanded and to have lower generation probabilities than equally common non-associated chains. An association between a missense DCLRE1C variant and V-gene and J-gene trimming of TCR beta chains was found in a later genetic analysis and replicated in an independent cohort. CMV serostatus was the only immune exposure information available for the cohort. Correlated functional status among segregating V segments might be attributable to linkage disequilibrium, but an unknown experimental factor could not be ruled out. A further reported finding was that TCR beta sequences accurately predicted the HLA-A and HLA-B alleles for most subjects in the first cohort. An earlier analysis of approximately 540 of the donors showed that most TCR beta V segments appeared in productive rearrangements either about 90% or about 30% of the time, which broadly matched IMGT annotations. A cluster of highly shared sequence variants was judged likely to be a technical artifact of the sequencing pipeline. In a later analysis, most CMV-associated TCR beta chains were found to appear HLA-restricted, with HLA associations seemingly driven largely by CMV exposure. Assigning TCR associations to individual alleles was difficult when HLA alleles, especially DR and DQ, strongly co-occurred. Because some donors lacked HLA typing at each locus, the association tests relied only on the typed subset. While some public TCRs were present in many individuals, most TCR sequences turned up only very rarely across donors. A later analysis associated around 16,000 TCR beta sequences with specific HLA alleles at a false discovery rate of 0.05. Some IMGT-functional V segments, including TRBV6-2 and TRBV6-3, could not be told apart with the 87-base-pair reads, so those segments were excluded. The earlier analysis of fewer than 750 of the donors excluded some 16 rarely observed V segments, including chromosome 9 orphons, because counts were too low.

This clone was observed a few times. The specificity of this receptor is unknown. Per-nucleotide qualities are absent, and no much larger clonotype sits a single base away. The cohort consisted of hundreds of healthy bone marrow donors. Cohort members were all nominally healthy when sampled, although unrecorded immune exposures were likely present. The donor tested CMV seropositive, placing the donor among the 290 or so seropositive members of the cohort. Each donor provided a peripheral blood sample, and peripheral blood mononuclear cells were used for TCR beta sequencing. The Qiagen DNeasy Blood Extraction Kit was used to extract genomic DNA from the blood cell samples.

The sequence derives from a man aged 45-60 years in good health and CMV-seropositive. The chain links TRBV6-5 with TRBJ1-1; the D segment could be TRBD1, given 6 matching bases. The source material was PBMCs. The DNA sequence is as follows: TGTGCCAGCAAGTCCTCAGGGGATGAAGCTTTCTTT. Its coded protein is CASKSSGDEAFF.